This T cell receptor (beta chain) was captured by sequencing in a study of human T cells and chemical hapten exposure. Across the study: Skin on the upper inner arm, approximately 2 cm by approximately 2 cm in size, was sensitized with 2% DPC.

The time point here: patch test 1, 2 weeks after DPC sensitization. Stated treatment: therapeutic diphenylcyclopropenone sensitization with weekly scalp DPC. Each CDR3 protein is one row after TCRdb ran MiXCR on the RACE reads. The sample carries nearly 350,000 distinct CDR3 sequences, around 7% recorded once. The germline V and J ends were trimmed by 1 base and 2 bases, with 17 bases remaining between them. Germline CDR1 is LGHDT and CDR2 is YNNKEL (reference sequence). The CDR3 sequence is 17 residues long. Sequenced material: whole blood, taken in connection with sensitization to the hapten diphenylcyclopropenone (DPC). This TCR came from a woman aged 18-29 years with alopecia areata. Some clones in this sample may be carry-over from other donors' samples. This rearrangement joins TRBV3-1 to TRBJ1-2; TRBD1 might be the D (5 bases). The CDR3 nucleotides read TGTGCCAGCAGCCAAGGGCTTGGCGCAGGGTCGAACTATGGCTACACCTTC. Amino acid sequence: CASSQGLGAGSNYGYTF.